A selection of T cell receptor beta chains follows, all from one sample in a study of cytomegalovirus exposure and HLA in healthy donors. The data were produced by immunoSEQ multiplex PCR, yet TCRdb's version contains in-frame clones alone and is incomplete. The data contain around 180,000 clones, over 60% of them seen just once; the ten biggest clones take up over 1.2%. Sequencing was done on a sample of PBMCs. The receptors derive from a girl aged 5-17 years in good health and CMV-seronegative. Both conserved end residues are part of each CDR3. D genes are given only for firm matches. The size field is filled for only some rows; it gives once, few, many or a size class.

V gene	D gene	clone size	J gene	CDR3 DNA	CDR3 protein
TRBV9	.	.	TRBJ1-4	TGTGCCAGCAGCGTAGATTGGGGGGCAACTAATGAAAAACTGTTTTTT	CASSVDWGATNEKLFF
TRBV18	.	.	TRBJ2-5	TGTGCCAGCTCACCACTGGAGTTGGGAGTCGGAGAGACCCAGTACTTC	CASSPLELGVGETQYF
TRBV4-1	.	.	TRBJ1-1	TGCGCCAGCAGCCAAGAAGTCAGGGACACTGAAGCTTTCTTT	CASSQEVRDTEAFF
TRBV2	.	.	TRBJ1-1	TGTGCCAGCAATGATTATTCTCTCGTGAGGACTGAAGCTTTCTTT	CASNDYSLVRTEAFF
TRBV5-1	.	.	TRBJ1-4	TGCGCCAGCAGTAATAGCTATAATGAAAAACTGTTTTTT	CASSNSYNEKLFF
TRBV11-1	.	.	TRBJ1-1	TGTGCCAGCAGCGGCAAGTCATTGGACATTGAAGCTTTCTTT	CASSGKSLDIEAFF
TRBV4-1	TRBD2	.	TRBJ2-7	TGCGCCAGCAGCCCGACCCTAGCGGTAAGCTCCTACGAGCAGTACTTC	CASSPTLAVSSYEQYF
TRBV2	.	.	TRBJ2-5	TGTGCCAGCCTGGGACTTCAGTACCAAGAGACCCAGTACTTC	CASLGLQYQETQYF
TRBV27	TRBD1	.	TRBJ1-2	TGTGCCAGCAGTTTAAGGGCAGGGGGCACCTACTATGGCTACACCTTC	CASSLRAGGTYYGYTF
TRBV5-6	TRBD1	.	TRBJ1-2	TGTGCCAGCAGATCCTCGAAGGGGGCGCTTGGGGGCTACACCTTC	CASRSSKGALGGYTF
TRBV4-1	TRBD2	few	TRBJ2-3	TGCGCCAGCAGCCAAGGGGTTAGCGGGGGAACAGATACGCAGTATTTT	CASSQGVSGGTDTQYF
TRBV6-1	.	few	TRBJ1-2	TGTGCCAGCAGTGAAGCGCTTCCGTCGGGCTATGGCTACACCTTC	CASSEALPSGYGYTF
TRBV19	.	.	TRBJ1-5	TGTGCCAGTAGTATAGGGGCAGAGACCCAGCATTTT	CASSIGAETQHF
TRBV25-1	TRBD1	.	TRBJ1-2	TGTGCCAGCAGTGACTCCCAGGACAGGGGAAATGGCTACACCTTC	CASSDSQDRGNGYTF
TRBV5-1	.	.	TRBJ1-1	TGCGCCAGCAGCTTTAACGGAGAGATGAACACTGAAGCTTTCTTT	CASSFNGEMNTEAFF
TRBV4-1	TRBD1	.	TRBJ2-5	TGCGCCAGCAGCCCCCATTTGGACAGGTTTTCAGAGACCCAGTACTTC	CASSPHLDRFSETQYF